This TCR beta chain was found in a study of neurological immune-mediated disorders. Trimming cost V 0 bases and J 7 bases, with 10 bases left between them. There are 14 residues in the CDR3. Remarks on this clonotype: Because the CDR3 is missing its conserved closing phenylalanine or tryptophan, this is likely a read error.

TCRdb re-analysed the 5' RACE reads in MiXCR, keeping a single row per CDR3 protein. The table shows fewer than 45,000 distinct CDR3 sequences, with 2.5% occurring only once. The chain recombines TRBV12-3 or TRBV12-4 with TRBJ2-1; D is perhaps TRBD2 (7 bases). The specimen sequenced was PBMCs. The clonotype comes from a man younger than 45 with multiple sclerosis. For the CDR3, the DNA is TGTGCCAGCAGTTTAGCAGGGGGAGGGAATGAGCAGTTCAAC. Translation: CASSLAGGGNEQFN.